Below are 5 T cell receptor beta chains sequenced from a single sample in a study of cytomegalovirus exposure and HLA in healthy donors (dated by TCRdb to 2016 to 2017). Preparation of the library involved the immunoSEQ multiplex PCR assay. For the multiplex PCR, a mixture combining 60 forward primers for TCR Vbeta segments and 13 reverse primers for TCR Jbeta segments was used. In its TCRdb copy, this immuneACCESS table keeps in-frame sequences only and misses some clones. Where compared with another copy, unresolved V genes explain less than half of these, and the others have no known cause. Present in this sample are about 40,000 clones, approximately 82% of which were seen just once. Clones ranked in the top ten supply 10% to 13% of the sample. Sequencing was performed on PBMCs. The source is a woman under 30 in good health and CMV-seropositive.

The gene calls are TRBV25-1 and TRBJ1-6; 7 positions match TRBD1. Germline V gene lookup returns CDR1 MGHDK and CDR2 SYGVNS. The CDR3 runs 18 residues. Germline trimming cut 7 bases from V and 3 bases from J; bases unmatched to any gene: 15. CDR3 bases: TGTGCCAGCAAAAAAGAGGCAGGGACAGATGACTATAATTCACCCCTCCACTTT. This sequence encodes CASKKEAGTDDYNSPLHF.

This rearrangement joins TRBV9 to TRBJ2-5, with TRBD2 matching 9 bases. Germline V CDR1 and CDR2: SGDLS, YYNGEE. V trimming: 0 bases; J trimming: 3 bases; junction bases outside the gene matches: 12. The CDR3 has 18 amino acids. The CDR3, as DNA: TGTGCCAGCAGCGTAGGGGCTAGCGGGAACCCAAGGGAAGAGACCCAGTACTTC. Its protein product is CASSVGASGNPREETQYF.

The chain links TRBV13 to TRBJ1-4; TRBD1 aligns across 12 bases. The V gene end was trimmed by 5 bases and the J gene end by 6 bases; junction bases not matched to a gene: 10. This CDR3 has 17 residues. CDR1 PRHDT and CDR2 FYEKMQ come from the germline V gene (reference sequence). The CDR3 region is CASSPGTGGAGYEKLFF. The CDR3 nucleotides are TGTGCCAGCAGCCCTGGGACAGGGGGCGCGGGGTATGAAAAACTGTTTTTT.

The chain couples TRBV7-8 to TRBJ1-1; the match to TRBD1 covers 8 bases. The V and J ends lost 3 bases and 0 bases, in that order; junction bases with no gene match: 6. The germline gives CDR1 SGHVS, CDR2 FQNEAQ. There are 16 residues in the CDR3. The CDR3 DNA reads as TGTGCCAGCAGCTTGTACAGGGGGACCATGAACACTGAAGCTTTCTTT. As protein: CASSLYRGTMNTEAFF.

The genes are TRBV6-5 and TRBJ2-7; TRBD2 might be the D (6 bases). The CDR3 totals 13 residues. Trimming removed 6 bases from V and 3 bases from J, with 12 bases in between. CDR1 is MNHEY and CDR2 is SVGAGI in the germline V gene. Written as DNA, the CDR3 is TGTGCCAGCAGACTTACTAGCAGCTACGAGCAGTACTTC. Translation: CASRLTSSYEQYF.